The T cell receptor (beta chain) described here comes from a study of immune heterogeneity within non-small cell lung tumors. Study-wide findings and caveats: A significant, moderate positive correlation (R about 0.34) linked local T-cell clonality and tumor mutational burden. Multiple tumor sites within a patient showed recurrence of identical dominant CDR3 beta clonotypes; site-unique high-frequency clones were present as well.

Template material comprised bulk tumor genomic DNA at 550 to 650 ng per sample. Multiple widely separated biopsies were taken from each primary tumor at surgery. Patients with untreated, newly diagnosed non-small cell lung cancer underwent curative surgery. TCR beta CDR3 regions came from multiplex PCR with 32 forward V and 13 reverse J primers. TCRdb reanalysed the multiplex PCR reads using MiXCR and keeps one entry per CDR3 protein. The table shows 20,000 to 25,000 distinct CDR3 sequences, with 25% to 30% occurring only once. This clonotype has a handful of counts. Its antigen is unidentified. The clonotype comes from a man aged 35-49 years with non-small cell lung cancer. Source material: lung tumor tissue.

This CDR3 reads CASSFSHLNYGYTF. The CDR3 region has the DNA TGTGCCAGCAGCTTCAGCCACCTTAACTATGGCTACACCTTC. This chain joins TRBV7-2 and TRBJ1-2; no firm D call. The ends were cut back, 3 bases at V and 1 base at J, with 9 bases in the middle. The germline V gene has CDR1 SGHTA and CDR2 FQGNSA. The CDR3 is 14 residues long.